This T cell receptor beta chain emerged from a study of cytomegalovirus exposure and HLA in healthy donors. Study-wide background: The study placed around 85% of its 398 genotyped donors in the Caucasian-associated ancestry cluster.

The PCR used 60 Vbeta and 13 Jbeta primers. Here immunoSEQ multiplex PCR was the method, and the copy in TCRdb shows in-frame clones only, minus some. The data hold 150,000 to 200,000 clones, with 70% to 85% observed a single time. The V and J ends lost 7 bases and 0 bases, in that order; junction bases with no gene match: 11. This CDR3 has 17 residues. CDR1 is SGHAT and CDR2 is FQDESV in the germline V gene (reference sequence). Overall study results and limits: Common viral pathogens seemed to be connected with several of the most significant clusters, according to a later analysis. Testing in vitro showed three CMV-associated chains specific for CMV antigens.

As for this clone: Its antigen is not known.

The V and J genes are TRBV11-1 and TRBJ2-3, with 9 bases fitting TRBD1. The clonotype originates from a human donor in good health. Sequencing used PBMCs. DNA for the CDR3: TGTGCCAGCACCCAGGGACAGGGATGGTTCAGCACAGATACGCAGTATTTT. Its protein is CASTQGQGWFSTDTQYF.